The sample holds many counts of the clone carrying this T cell receptor (beta chain). This entry comes from a study of Graves' ophthalmopathy and Graves' hyperthyroidism. RNA transcripts served as template for amplifying TCR beta CDR3 sequences. First-round RT-PCR with HTBI primers preceded a second-round multiplex PCR. Each CDR3 protein is one row after TCRdb ran MiXCR on the multiplex PCR reads. The sample has a few hundred thousand distinct CDR3 sequences, 39% seen once. The CDR3 spans 15 residues. CDR1 and CDR2 from the germline V gene are SGHTS and YDEGEE. Deletions cut 0 bases from V and 5 bases from J, with 14 bases between.

Sequencing was carried out using peripheral blood or thyroid tissue (not recorded which). The chain uses TRBV5-8 and TRBJ2-5, with D possibly matching TRBD1 (5 bases). The receptor was derived from an adult man with Graves' hyperthyroidism. CDR3: CASSLAGLEGETQYF. The CDR3, as DNA: TGTGCCAGCAGCTTGGCAGGGTTGGAAGGGGAGACCCAGTACTTC.